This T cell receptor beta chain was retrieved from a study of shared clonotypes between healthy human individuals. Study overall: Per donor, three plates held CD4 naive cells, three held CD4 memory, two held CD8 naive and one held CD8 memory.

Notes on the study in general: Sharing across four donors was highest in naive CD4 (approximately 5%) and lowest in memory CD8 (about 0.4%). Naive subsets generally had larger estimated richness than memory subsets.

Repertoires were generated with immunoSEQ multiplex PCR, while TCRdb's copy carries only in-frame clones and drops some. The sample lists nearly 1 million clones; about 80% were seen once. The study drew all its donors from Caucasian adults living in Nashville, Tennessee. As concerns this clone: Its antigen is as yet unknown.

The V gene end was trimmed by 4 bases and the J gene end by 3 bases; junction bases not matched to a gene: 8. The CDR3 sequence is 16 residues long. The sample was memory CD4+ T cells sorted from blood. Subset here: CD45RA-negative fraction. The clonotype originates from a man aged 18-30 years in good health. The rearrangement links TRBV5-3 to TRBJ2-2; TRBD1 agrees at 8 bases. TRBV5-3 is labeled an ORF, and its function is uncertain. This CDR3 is CARSPRTGSYTGELFF. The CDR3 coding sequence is TGTGCCAGAAGCCCGCGGACAGGGTCGTACACCGGGGAGCTGTTTTTT.